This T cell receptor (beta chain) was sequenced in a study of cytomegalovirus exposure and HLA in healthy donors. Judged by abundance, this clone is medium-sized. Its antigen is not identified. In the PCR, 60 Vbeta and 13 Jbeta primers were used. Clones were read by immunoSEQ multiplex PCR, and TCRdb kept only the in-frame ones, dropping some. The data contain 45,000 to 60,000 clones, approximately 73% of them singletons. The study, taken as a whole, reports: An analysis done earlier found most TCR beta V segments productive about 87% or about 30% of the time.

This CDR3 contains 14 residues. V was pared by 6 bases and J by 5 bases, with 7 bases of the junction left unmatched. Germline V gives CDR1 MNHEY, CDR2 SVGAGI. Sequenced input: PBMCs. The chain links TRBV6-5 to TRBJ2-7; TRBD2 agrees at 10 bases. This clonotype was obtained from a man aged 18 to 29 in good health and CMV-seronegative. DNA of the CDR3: TGTGCCAGCAGGCCTAGCGGGAGCCCCCACGAGCAGTACTTC. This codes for CASRPSGSPHEQYF.